This T cell receptor (beta chain) was captured by sequencing in a study of shared clonotypes between healthy human individuals. Germline trimming cut 5 bases from V and 1 base from J; bases unmatched to any gene: 8. This CDR3 contains 16 residues. Germline V gene sequence: CDR1 SGHAT, CDR2 FQNNGV. Using immunoSEQ multiplex PCR, the repertoire was profiled, and TCRdb retains in-frame clones only, with some absent. The profile shows roughly 2,000,000 clones, around 96% of them singletons. Naivety among CD8 cells was defined by CD45RO negativity and positive CCR7 selection, thereby excluding terminally differentiated effector memory CD45RA+ cells.

The sequence was obtained from a man between 18 and 29 years old in good health. The chain is built from TRBV11-2 and TRBJ2-3, with TRBD2 identical over 8 bases. Sample: naive CD8+ T cells sorted from blood. The DNA for the CDR3 is TGTGCCAGCAGCCCCCAAGCGGGAGAAGGCACAGATACGCAGTATTTT. Translating gives CASSPQAGEGTDTQYF.